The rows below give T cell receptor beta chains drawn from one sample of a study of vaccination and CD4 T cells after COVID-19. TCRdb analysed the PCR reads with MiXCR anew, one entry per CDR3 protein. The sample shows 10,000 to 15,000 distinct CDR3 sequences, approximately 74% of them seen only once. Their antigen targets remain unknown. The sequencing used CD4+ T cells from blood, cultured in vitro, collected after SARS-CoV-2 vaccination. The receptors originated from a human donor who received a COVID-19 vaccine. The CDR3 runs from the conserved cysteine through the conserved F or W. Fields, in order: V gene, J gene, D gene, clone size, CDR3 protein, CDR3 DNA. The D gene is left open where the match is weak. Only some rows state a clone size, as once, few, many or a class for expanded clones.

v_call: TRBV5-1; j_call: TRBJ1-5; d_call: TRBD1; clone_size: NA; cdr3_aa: CASSAGDRGFGNQPQHF; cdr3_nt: TGCGCCAGCAGCGCCGGGGACAGGGGGTTTGGTAATCAGCCCCAGCATTTT
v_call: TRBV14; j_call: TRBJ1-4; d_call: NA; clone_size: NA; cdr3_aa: CASSQDHLNEKLFF; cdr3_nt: TGTGCCAGCAGCCAAGATCATTTGAATGAAAAACTGTTTTTT
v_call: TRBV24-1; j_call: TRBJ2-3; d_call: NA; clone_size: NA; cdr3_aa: CATSEGSTDTQYF; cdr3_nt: TGTGCCACCAGTGAAGGGAGCACAGATACGCAGTATTTT
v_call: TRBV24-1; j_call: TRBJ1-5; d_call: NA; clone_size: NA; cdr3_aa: CATSDFRYQPQHF; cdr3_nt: TGTGCCACCAGTGATTTCCGTTACCAGCCCCAGCATTTT
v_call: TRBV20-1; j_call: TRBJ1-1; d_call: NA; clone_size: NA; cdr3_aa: CSASPGTEAFF; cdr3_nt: TGCAGTGCTAGCCCTGGGACTGAAGCTTTCTTT
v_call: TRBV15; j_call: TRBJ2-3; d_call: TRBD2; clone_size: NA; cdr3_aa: CATSRASGGNTQYF; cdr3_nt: TGTGCCACCAGCAGAGCTAGCGGGGGGAATACGCAGTATTTT
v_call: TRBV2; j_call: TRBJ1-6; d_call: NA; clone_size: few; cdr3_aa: CASEADRNSPLHF; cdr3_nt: TGTGCCAGCGAGGCCGACCGCAATTCACCCCTCCACTTT
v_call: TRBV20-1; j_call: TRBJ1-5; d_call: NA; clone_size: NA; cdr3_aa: CSVLSLTGPSNQPQHF; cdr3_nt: TGCAGTGTATTATCCCTCACAGGTCCCTCTAATCAGCCCCAGCATTTT
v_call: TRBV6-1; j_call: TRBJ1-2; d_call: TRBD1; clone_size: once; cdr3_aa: CASSPTGYHGYTF; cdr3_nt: TGTGCCAGCAGTCCGACAGGGTACCATGGCTACACCTTC
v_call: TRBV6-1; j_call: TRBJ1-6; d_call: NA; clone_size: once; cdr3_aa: CASTREEFFNSPLHF; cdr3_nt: TGTGCCAGCACCCGCGAGGAATTTTTCAATTCACCCCTCCACTTT
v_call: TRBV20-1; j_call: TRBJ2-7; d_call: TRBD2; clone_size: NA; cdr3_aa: CSAPSGGAYEQYF; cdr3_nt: TGCAGTGCTCCTAGCGGGGGGGCCTACGAGCAGTACTTC
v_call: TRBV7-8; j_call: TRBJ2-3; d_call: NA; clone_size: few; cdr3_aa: CASSLGGKVAASTDTQYF; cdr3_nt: TGTGCCAGCAGCTTAGGGGGGAAAGTAGCGGCTAGCACAGATACGCAGTATTTT
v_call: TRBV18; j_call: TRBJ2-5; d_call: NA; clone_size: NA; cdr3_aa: CASAQGGRETQYF; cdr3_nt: TGTGCCAGCGCACAGGGGGGGCGAGAGACCCAGTACTTC
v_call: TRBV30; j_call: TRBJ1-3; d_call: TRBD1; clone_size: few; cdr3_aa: CAWARDRGNTIYF; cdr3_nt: TGTGCCTGGGCCCGGGACAGAGGAAACACCATATATTTT
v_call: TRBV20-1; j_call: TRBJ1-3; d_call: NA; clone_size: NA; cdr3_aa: CSAWDRLTGNTIYF; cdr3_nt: TGCAGTGCTTGGGACCGTCTTACTGGAAACACCATATATTTT
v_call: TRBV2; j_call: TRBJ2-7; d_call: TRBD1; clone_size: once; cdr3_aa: CASRDRGREQYF; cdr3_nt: TGTGCCAGCAGGGACAGGGGGCGCGAGCAGTACTTC
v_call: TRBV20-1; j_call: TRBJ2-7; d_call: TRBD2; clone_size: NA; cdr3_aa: CSARDVTSGGAHHEQYF; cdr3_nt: TGCAGTGCTAGAGATGTGACTAGCGGGGGGGCGCACCACGAGCAGTACTTC
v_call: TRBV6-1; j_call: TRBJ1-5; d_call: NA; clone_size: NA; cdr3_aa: CASSEALKGPLHQPQHF; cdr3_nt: TGTGCCAGCAGTGAAGCGCTGAAGGGGCCCCTCCATCAGCCCCAGCATTTT
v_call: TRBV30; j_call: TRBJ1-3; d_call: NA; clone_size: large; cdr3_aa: CAWSGPGSGNTIYF; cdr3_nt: TGTGCCTGGAGTGGTCCAGGGTCTGGAAACACCATATATTTT
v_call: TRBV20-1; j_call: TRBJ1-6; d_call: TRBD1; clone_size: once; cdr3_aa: CSARSGQENSPLHF; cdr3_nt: TGCAGTGCTAGGTCGGGACAGGAAAATTCACCCCTCCACTTT
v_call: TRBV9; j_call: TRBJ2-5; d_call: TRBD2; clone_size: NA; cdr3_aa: CASSVGGGGLETQYF; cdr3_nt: TGTGCCAGCAGCGTAGGGGGCGGGGGTTTAGAGACCCAGTACTTC
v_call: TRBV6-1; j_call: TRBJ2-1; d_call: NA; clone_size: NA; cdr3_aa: CASSPVGLSGNEQFF; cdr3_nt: TGTGCCAGCAGCCCAGTAGGACTCTCGGGTAATGAGCAGTTCTTC
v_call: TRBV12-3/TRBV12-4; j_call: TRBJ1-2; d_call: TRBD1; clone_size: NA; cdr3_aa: CASSLSGQGKGYTF; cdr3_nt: TGTGCCAGCAGTTTATCGGGACAGGGTAAAGGCTACACCTTC
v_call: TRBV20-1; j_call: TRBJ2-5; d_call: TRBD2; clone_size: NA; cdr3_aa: CSATPVVGGQETQYF; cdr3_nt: TGCAGTGCTACTCCTGTTGTGGGGGGGCAAGAGACCCAGTACTTC
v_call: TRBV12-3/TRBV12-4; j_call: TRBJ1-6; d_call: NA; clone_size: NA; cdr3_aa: CASSRVHGGSYNSPLHF; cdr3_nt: TGTGCCAGCAGCCGCGTACATGGGGGCTCCTATAATTCACCCCTCCACTTT
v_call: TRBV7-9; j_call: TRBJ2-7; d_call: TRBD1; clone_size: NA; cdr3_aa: CASSSPGQGLTSYEQYF; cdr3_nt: TGTGCCAGCAGCTCGCCGGGACAGGGGCTCACATCCTACGAGCAGTACTTC
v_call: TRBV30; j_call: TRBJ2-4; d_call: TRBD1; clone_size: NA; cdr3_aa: CAWSQTSIGTAAF; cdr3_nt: TGTGCCTGGAGTCAGACCTCGATCGGGACAGCAGCTTTC
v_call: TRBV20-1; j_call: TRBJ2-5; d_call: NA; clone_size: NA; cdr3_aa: CSARPGANQETQYF; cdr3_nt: TGCAGTGCTAGACCCGGGGCGAACCAAGAGACCCAGTACTTC
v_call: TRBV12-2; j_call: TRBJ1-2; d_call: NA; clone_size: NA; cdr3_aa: CASRLWTRGRSYYGYTF; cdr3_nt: TGTGCAAGTCGCTTGTGGACCAGGGGGCGGTCTTACTATGGCTACACCTTC
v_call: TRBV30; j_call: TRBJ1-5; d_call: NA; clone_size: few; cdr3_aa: CAWSQGWGGPQHF; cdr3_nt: TGTGCCTGGAGCCAAGGGTGGGGGGGTCCCCAGCATTTT
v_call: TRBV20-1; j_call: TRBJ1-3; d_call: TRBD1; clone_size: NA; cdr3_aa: CSARGQTGDGNTIYF; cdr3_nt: TGCAGTGCTAGAGGCCAAACAGGGGACGGAAACACCATATATTTT
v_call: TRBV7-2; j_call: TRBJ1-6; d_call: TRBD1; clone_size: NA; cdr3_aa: CASSLVGQGAHSPLHF; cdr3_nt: TGTGCCAGCAGCTTAGTAGGTCAGGGGGCGCATTCACCCCTCCACTTT
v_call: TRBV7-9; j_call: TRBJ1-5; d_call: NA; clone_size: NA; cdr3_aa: CASSLEGDQPQHF; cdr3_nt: TGTGCCAGCAGCTTAGAAGGTGATCAGCCCCAGCATTTT
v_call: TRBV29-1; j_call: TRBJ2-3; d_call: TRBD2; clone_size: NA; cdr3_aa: CSVALGLGTTQYF; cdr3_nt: TGCAGCGTTGCGCTGGGACTAGGGACTACGCAGTATTTT
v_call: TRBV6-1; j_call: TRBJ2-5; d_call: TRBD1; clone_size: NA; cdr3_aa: CATFADRTMYQETQYF; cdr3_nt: TGTGCCACCTTTGCGGACAGGACCATGTACCAAGAGACCCAGTACTTC
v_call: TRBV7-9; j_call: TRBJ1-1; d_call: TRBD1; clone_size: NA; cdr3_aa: CASSSTGGRAFF; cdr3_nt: TGTGCCAGCAGCTCCACAGGGGGTCGAGCTTTCTTT
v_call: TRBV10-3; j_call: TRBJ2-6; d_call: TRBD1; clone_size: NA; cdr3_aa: CAISDSIGTGPSGANVLTF; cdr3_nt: TGTGCCATCAGTGACTCTATAGGGACAGGCCCCTCTGGGGCCAACGTCCTGACTTTC
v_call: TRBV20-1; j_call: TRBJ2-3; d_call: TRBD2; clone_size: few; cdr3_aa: CSARDRLAGTDTQYF; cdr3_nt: TGCAGTGCTAGAGATCGACTAGCGGGGACAGATACGCAGTATTTT